The present T cell receptor (beta chain) was sequenced within a study of blood T cell repertoires in COVID-19 (dated by TCRdb to between 2020 and 2021). About the investigation overall: Samples covering the acute and convalescent phases of COVID-19 were provided by collaborators in the United States, Italy and Spain. Deeply sampled blood TCRbeta repertoires from subjects exposed to, actively infected with, or recovered from COVID-19 were included in the dataset. The repertoires were released in a freely available public database meant as a resource for research on the immune response to SARS-CoV-2. The samples were drawn from two sources: the first 160 participants of the ongoing ImmuneRACE study, and fewer than 1,500 subjects contributed by 6 global collaborators. The prospective study material was composed of cDNA or gDNA derived from T cells, B-cell-depleted T cells, or PBMCs. Where available, HLA class I and class II types were taken from metadata supplied by the sample provider and were not determined by assay-based typing. A de-identified subject ID, COVID-19 status, age in years and sex were almost always included in the sample metadata. The study at large found these results: The amount of clinical and demographic metadata varied by source and participant and was provided uncurated.

Trimming removed 2 bases from V and 2 bases from J; the gene matches leave 13 bases unexplained. The CDR3 has 18 amino acids, counting the end cysteine and phenylalanine. Only CDR3 DNA is held: 54 bases, read in frame from base 1. Taken from the germline V gene, the CDR1 and CDR2 loops are SGHAT and FQNNGV. A remark on this clone: The specificity of this receptor is unknown. The input lacks base qualities; no much larger clone sits a single base away.

Whole blood was collected in K2EDTA tubes by collaborating institutions according to the institutions' own protocols. For TCRbeta analysis, collaborators shipped samples as frozen whole blood, isolated PBMCs, or DNA extracted from either of those sample types. TCRbeta CDR3 regions were amplified from genomic DNA by means of the immunoSEQ Assay, a bias-controlled multiplex PCR. In the source study's methods: Within the assay, amplification of reference gene primers was used to estimate how many nucleated cells each sample contained. Sequence reads were collapsed and filtered to measure the absolute abundance of every unique TCRbeta CDR3 rearrangement. For each sample, productive Simpson clonality was calculated as the square root of Simpson's diversity index across productive rearrangements. Held by TCRdb, this immuneACCESS table contains in-frame sequences only and omits some clones. Under half of the omission traces to an unresolved V gene where checked; the cause of the rest is unknown. V and J calls and clone size are copied from that table; D and trimming were computed from the DNA. Recorded for this sample are approximately 170,000 clones; 85% to 90% of them occurred a single time. Approximately 4% of the sample lies in the top ten.

This sequence was found in a woman between 65 and 79 years old with acute or convalescent COVID-19. Material: peripheral blood. In this chain, TRBV11-2 is recombined with TRBJ2-7, with 9 bases aligning to TRBD1. The bases read TGTGCCAGCAGCTTATCAACCGGAACCGGGACAGGGACCTACGAGCAGTACTTC. Translation gives CASSLSTGTGTGTYEQYF.